The T cell receptor beta chain described here comes from a study of beta chain features in type 1 diabetes. V was pared by 4 bases and J by 4 bases, with 12 bases of the junction left unmatched. Germline CDR1 reads SGHRS; CDR2 reads YFSETQ. This CDR3 has 17 amino acids. Sequencing targeted expressed TCRB transcripts, as all isolated RNA had been reverse transcribed. This table comes from immunoSEQ multiplex PCR, and its TCRdb copy is limited to in-frame clones, with some not included. Among around 500,000 clones listed, over 9.5% were seen once. This clone was picked up a small number of times. This rearrangement joins TRBV5-1 to TRBJ2-7; 12 nucleotides align to TRBD1. The clonotype was recovered from a woman aged 18-29 years in good health. What was sequenced was naive CD4+ T cells from blood. CDR3 bases: TGCGCCAGCAGCGGTCGGCCGGGACAGGGGGCAAAGTACGAGCAGTACTTC. It is translated as CASSGRPGQGAKYEQYF.